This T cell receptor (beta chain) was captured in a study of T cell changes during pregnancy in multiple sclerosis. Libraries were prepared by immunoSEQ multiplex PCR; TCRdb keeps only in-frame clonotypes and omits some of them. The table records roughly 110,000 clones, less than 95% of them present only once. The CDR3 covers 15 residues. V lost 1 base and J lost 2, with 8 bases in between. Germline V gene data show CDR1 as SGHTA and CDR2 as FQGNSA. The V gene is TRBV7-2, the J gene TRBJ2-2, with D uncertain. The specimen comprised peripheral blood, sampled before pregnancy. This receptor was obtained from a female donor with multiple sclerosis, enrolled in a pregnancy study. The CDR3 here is CASSLGQINTGELFF. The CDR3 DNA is TGTGCCAGCAGCTTAGGACAAATAAACACCGGGGAGCTGTTTTTT.